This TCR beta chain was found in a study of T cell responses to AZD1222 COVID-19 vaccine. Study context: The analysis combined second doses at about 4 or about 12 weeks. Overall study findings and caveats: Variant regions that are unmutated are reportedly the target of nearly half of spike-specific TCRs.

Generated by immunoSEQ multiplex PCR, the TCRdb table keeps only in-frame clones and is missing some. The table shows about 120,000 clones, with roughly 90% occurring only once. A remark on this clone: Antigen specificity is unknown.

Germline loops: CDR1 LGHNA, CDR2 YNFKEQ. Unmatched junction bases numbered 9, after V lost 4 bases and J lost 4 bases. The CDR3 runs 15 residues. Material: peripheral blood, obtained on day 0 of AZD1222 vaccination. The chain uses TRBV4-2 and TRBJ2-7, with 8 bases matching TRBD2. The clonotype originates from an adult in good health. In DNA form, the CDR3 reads TGTGCCAGCAGCCCCGAGGCTAGCGGGTCTTACGAGCAGTACTTC. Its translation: CASSPEASGSYEQYF.